This T cell receptor (beta chain) is from a study of OX40 agonist ivuxolimab in advanced cancers. Broadly, across the study: Ivuxolimab, which targeted the costimulatory receptor OX40 (CD134), was an agonistic, fully human IgG2 monoclonal antibody. Partial responses were achieved by three dose-escalation patients, of whom one had hepatocellular carcinoma and two had cutaneous melanoma. In the dose-escalation cohort, around 80% of patients were male, and the mean age was around 65 years with a range of about 23 to 79. Prior anti-PD-1, anti-PD-L1 or anti-CTLA-4 therapy was permitted, and 30% to 45% of dose-escalation patients had received checkpoint inhibitors. Among the approximately 54 dose-escalation patients, around 20 had hepatocellular carcinoma, 15 melanoma, 9 renal cell carcinoma and 9 head and neck cancer. Intravenous ivuxolimab was administered to patients every 2 weeks at six dose levels: 0.01, 0.1, 0.3, 1.5, 3 and 10 mg/kg. The paper describes the monotherapy dose-escalation part (N of about 52 patients) of the phase I trial of ivuxolimab. The point of sequencing TCRbeta in the periphery was to test whether ivuxolimab changed TCR sequence diversity and drove clonal T-cell expansion.

For sequencing of the TCRbeta CDR3 region, genomic DNA was extracted from the sorted cells. TCRbeta CDR3 regions were sequenced using the immunoSEQ Assay. TCRdb re-hosts the immuneACCESS table, in-frame sequences only. Its copies lack some clones; in the studies checked, an unresolved V gene accounts for under half of them, and the cause for the rest is not known. The sample table contains 65,000 to 85,000 clones; only one count was recorded for around 93% of them. Around 15% of the sample belongs to the ten largest clones. The germline V gene provides CDR1 SGHRS and CDR2 YFSETQ. Including the terminal cysteine and phenylalanine, the CDR3 comprises 14 residues. Here the CDR3 DNA is all that survives: 42 bases in frame from base 1. V is shortened by 3 bases, J by 4 bases, and the region joining them spans 14 bases. Patients with autoimmune disease history or receiving systemic immunosuppression were excluded from the trial. In every dose cohort, peripheral blood was drawn for TCR sequencing at baseline, cycle 4 day 1, and cycle 7 day 1. The samples were drawn from a first-in-human, open-label, multicenter phase I dose-escalation trial of ivuxolimab. Adults with locally advanced or metastatic melanoma, renal cell carcinoma, hepatocellular carcinoma or head and neck squamous cell carcinoma were enrolled in the trial. Before TCR sequencing, CD4+ and CD8+ T cells were separately sorted from peripheral blood.

The research as a whole found: At doses of 0.1 to 3.0 mg/kg, clonal expansion of both CD4+ and CD8+ T cells in blood was seen between baseline and week 6. Which antigens the clonally expanded peripheral T cells were specific for was not determined. Low levels of normalized T-cell clonal expansion were also shown by some nonresponding patients. Partial responders in the 0.1-3.0 mg/kg groups had among the lowest normalized peripheral clonal expansion, especially among CD8+ T cells. After ivuxolimab, expanded clones were on average more numerous among CD8+ T cells than among CD4+ T cells.

Of note for this clone: Its recognized antigen is unknown. The sample holds no much larger clone one base away, and base qualities are not on file.

Here the sequenced sample was CD4+ or CD8+ T cells sorted from blood, taken in a trial of the OX40 agonist ivuxolimab. The sequence links TRBV5-1 to TRBJ2-7, with TRBD1 as a weak D call on 6 bases. The origin of this receptor is an adult with an advanced solid tumor such as melanoma, head and neck, liver or kidney cancer. The nucleotide sequence is TGCGCCAGCAGCTCGACAGGCGAGACTTACGAGCAGTACTTC. Translated, it gives CASSSTGETYEQYF.